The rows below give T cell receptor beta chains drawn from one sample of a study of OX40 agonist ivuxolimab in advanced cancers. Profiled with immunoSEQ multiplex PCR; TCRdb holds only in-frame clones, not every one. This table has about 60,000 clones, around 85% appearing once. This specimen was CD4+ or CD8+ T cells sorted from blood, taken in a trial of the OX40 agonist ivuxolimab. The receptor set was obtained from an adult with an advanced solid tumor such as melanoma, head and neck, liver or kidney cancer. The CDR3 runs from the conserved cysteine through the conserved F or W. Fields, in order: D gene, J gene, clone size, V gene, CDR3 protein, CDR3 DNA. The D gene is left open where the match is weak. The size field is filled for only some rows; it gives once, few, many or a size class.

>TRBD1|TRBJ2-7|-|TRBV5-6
CASSSGGGEMDEQYF
TGTGCCAGCAGCTCAGGGGGCGGCGAGATGGACGAGCAGTACTTC
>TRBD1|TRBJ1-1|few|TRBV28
CASSRQGMTEAFF
TGTGCCAGCAGCCGACAGGGGATGACTGAAGCTTTCTTT
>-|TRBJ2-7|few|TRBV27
CASSPTVVLSYEQYF
TGTGCCAGCAGCCCTACAGTTGTTCTCTCCTACGAGCAGTACTTC
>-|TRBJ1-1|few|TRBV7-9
CASSLGGRGLNTEAFF
TGTGCCAGCAGCTTAGGCGGGCGGGGGCTGAACACTGAAGCTTTCTTT
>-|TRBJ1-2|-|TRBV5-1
CASSFGGTYYGYTF
TGCGCCAGCAGCTTCGGCGGAACATACTATGGCTACACCTTC
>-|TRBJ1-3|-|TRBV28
CASTPGGSGNTIYF
TGTGCCAGCACCCCCGGAGGTTCTGGAAACACCATATATTTT
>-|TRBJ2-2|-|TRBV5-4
CASSLIGMGTGELFF
TGTGCCAGCAGCTTGATCGGGATGGGCACCGGGGAGCTGTTTTTT
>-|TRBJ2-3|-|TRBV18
CASGDSGAVADTQYF
TGTGCCAGCGGAGACTCGGGGGCAGTAGCAGATACGCAGTATTTT
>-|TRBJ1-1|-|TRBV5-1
CASSLDIVGTEAFF
TGCGCCAGCAGCTTGGACATAGTGGGTACTGAAGCTTTCTTT
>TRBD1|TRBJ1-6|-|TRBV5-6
CASRFRTGGYSPLHF
TGTGCCAGCAGATTCCGGACAGGGGGTTATTCACCCCTCCACTTT
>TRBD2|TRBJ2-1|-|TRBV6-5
CASSSPGLAGVRQFF
TGTGCCAGCAGTTCCCCGGGACTAGCGGGAGTCCGGCAGTTCTTC
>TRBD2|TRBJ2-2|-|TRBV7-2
CASSYLAGVVTGELFF
TGTGCCAGCAGCTACCTAGCGGGAGTTGTCACCGGGGAGCTGTTTTTT
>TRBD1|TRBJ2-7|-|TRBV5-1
CASSLGGRGSYEQYF
TGCGCCAGCAGCTTGGGGGGCAGGGGGTCCTACGAGCAGTACTTC
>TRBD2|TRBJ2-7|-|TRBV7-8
CASSLGLAYEQYF
TGTGCCAGCAGCTTGGGACTAGCTTACGAGCAGTACTTC
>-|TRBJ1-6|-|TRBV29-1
CSVGLGGNSPLHF
TGCAGCGTGGGGTTAGGAGGTAATTCACCCCTCCACTTT
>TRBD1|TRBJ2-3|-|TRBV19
CASSARTGGQTTQYF
TGTGCCAGTAGTGCCAGGACAGGGGGACAGACTACGCAGTATTTT
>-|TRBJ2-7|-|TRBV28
CASRQGPYEQYF
TGTGCCAGCCGCCAAGGCCCCTACGAGCAGTACTTC
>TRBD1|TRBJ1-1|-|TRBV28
CASNWDREVTEAFF
TGTGCCAGCAACTGGGACAGGGAGGTAACTGAAGCTTTCTTT
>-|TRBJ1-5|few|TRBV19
CATEQGGGQPQHF
TGTGCCACCGAACAGGGAGGTGGTCAGCCCCAGCATTTT
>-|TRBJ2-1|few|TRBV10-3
CAISEGQNSYNEQFF
TGTGCCATCAGTGAGGGACAAAACTCCTACAATGAGCAGTTCTTC
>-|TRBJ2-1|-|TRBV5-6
CASSFGFAYNEQFF
TGTGCCAGCAGCTTCGGGTTTGCCTACAATGAGCAGTTCTTC
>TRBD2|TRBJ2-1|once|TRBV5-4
CASSLEVLADYNEQFF
TGTGCCAGCAGCTTGGAGGTACTAGCGGACTACAATGAGCAGTTCTTC
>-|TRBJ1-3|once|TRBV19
CASSIGGRQNTIYF
TGTGCCAGTAGTATTGGAGGGCGACAAAACACCATATATTTT
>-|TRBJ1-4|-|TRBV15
CATSRDKGENEKLFF
TGTGCCACCAGCAGAGATAAGGGGGAAAATGAAAAACTGTTTTTT
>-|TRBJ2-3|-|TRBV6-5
CASSYSSPTDTQYF
TGTGCCAGCAGTTACTCGAGCCCCACAGATACGCAGTATTTT
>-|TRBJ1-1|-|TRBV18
CASSPSAGEKNTEAFF
TGTGCCAGCTCACCTTCGGCAGGGGAAAAAAACACTGAAGCTTTCTTT
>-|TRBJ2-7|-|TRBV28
CASSSAGGASYEQYF
TGTGCCAGCAGTTCCGCGGGTGGGGCTTCGTACGAGCAGTACTTC
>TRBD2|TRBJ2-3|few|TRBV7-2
CASSRLATSTDTQYF
TGTGCCAGCAGCCGACTAGCGACCAGCACAGATACGCAGTATTTT
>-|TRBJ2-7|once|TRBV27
CASSEGSSYEQYF
TGTGCCAGCAGTGAAGGGTCCTCCTACGAGCAGTACTTC
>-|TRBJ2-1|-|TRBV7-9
CASRPSDSSYNEQFF
TGTGCCAGCAGGCCTAGCGACAGCTCCTACAATGAGCAGTTCTTC
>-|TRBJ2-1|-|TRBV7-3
CASSFAGLNEQFF
TGTGCCAGCAGCTTCGCAGGTCTGAATGAGCAGTTCTTC
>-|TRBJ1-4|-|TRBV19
CASSLAIREKLFF
TGTGCCAGTAGTCTCGCTATACGGGAAAAACTGTTTTTT
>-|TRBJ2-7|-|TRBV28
CASSVLSAGTYEQYF
TGTGCCAGCAGTGTCCTCAGCGCGGGTACCTACGAGCAGTACTTC
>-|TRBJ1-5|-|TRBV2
CAWGRLSNQPQHF
TGTGCCTGGGGCCGTCTTAGCAATCAGCCCCAGCATTTT
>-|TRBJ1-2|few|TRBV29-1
CSAEQEDYGYTF
TGCAGCGCGGAACAGGAAGACTATGGCTACACCTTC
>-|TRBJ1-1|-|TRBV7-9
CASSLEQGITEAFF
TGTGCCAGCAGCTTAGAACAGGGAATCACTGAAGCTTTCTTT
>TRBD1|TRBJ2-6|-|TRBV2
CASTLGQGASGANVLTF
TGTGCCAGCACCCTGGGACAGGGGGCCTCTGGGGCCAACGTCCTGACTTTC
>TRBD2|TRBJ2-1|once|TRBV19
CASRAGGANNEQFF
TGTGCCAGTAGGGCGGGGGGCGCGAACAATGAGCAGTTCTTC
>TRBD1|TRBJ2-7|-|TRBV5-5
CASSLNGQGVYEQYF
TGTGCCAGCAGCTTGAATGGACAGGGGGTCTACGAGCAGTACTTC
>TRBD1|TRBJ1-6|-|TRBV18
CASSPSDRGLDSPLHF
TGTGCCAGCTCACCAAGCGACAGGGGGCTGGATTCACCCCTCCACTTT